The source of this T cell receptor beta chain is a study of blood T cell repertoires in COVID-19. Study-wide background: PBMCs, B-cell-depleted T cells, or T cells provided the cDNA or gDNA that made up the material.

Generated by immunoSEQ multiplex PCR, the TCRdb table keeps only in-frame clones and is missing some. Among over 250,000 clones listed, 89% were seen once. The V end was cut by 6 bases, the J end by 6 bases, with 15 bases between. The CDR3 is 13 residues long. The sequencing input was peripheral blood. This rearrangement joins TRBV12-3 or TRBV12-4 to TRBJ2-7, with D tentatively TRBD2 (6 bases). The origin of this receptor is a man between 50 and 59 years old with acute or convalescent COVID-19. CDR3 sequence (DNA): TGTGCCAGCAGGGGGGAGGACGTTGGCGAGCAGTACTTC. Its protein is CASRGEDVGEQYF.